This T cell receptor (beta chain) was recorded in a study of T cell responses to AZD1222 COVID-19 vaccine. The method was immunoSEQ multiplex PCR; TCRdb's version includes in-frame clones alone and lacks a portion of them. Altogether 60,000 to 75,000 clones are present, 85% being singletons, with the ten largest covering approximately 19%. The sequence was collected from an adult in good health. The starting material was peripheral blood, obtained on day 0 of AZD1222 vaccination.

CDR3 nucleotides: TGTGCCAGCAGCGTAGAAGCGGGGGGCCACGTGGATACGCAGTATTTT. It encodes CASSVEAGGHVDTQYF. The rearrangement links TRBV9 to TRBJ2-3; 9 nucleotides match TRBD2. J was trimmed by 6 bases and V by 0 bases; bases with no gene match: 8. CDR3 length equals 16 residues. CDR1 is SGDLS and CDR2 is YYNGEE in the germline V gene.